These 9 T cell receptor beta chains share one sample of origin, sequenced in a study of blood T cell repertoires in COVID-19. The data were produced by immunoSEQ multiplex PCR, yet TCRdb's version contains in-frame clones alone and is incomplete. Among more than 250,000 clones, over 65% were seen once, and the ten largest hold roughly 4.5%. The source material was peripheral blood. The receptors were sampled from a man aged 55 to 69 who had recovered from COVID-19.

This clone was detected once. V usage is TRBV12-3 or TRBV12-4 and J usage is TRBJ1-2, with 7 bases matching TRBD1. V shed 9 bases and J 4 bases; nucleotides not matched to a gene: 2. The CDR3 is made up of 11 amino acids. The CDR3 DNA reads TGTGCCAGTCGGACAGGCTATGGCTACACCTTC. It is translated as CASRTGYGYTF.

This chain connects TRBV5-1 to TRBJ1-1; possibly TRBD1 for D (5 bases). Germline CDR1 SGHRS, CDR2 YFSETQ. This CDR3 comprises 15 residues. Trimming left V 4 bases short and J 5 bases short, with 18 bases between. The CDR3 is CASSREGGTGTEAFF. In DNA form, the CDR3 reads TGCGCCAGCAGCCGGGAAGGCGGGACTGGGACTGAAGCTTTCTTT.

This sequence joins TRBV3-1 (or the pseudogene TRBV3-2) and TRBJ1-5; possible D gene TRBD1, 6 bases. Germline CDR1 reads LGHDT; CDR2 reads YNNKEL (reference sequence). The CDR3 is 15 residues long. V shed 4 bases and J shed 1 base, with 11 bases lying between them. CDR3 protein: CASSPDRRSNQPQHF. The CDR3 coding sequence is TGTGCCAGCAGCCCTGACAGGAGAAGCAATCAGCCCCAGCATTTT.

The CDR3, as DNA: TGTGCCAGCAGTTTCGGGACACAGGAGCAGTACTTC. Encoded protein: CASSFGTQEQYF. The V and J genes are TRBV12-3 or TRBV12-4 and TRBJ2-7, with a weak D call TRBD1 (6 bases). V was shortened by 3 bases and J by 7 bases, with 10 bases between the two germline ends. The CDR3 spans 12 residues.

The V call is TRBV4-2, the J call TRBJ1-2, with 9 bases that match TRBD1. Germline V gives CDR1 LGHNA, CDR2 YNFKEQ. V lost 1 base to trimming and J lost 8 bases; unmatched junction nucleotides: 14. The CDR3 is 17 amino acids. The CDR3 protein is CASSQGGQGTSSAGYTF. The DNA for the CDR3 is TGTGCCAGCAGCCAAGGGGGACAGGGTACAAGTTCGGCCGGCTACACCTTC.

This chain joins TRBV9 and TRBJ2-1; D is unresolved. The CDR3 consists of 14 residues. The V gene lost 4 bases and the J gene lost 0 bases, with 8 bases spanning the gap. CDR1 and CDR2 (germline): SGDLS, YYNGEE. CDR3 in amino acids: CASSTTSSYNEQFF. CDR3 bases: TGTGCCAGCAGCACTACGAGCTCCTACAATGAGCAGTTCTTC.

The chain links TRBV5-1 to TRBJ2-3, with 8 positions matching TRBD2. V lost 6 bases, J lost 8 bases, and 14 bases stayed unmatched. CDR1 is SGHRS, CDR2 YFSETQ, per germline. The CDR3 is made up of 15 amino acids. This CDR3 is CASMRIAGSRGTQYF. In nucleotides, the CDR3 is TGCGCCAGCATGAGGATAGCGGGATCGAGGGGTACGCAGTATTTT.

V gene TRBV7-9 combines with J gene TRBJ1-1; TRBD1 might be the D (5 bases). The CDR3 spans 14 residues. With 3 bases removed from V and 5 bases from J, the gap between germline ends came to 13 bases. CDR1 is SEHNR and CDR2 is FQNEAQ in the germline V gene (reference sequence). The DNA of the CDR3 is TGTGCCAGCAGCTTTGGACCCCGGGGGACTGAAGCTTTCTTT. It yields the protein CASSFGPRGTEAFF.

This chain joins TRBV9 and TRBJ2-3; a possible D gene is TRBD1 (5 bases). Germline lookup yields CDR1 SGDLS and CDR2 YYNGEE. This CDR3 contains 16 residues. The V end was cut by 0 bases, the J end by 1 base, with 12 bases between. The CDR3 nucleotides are TGTGCCAGCAGCGTAGCGGCAGGGTCGGGCACAGATACGCAGTATTTT. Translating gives CASSVAAGSGTDTQYF.